This T cell receptor (beta chain) was captured by sequencing in a study of T cell responses to AZD1222 COVID-19 vaccine (dated by TCRdb to the early 2020s). About the full investigation: Because spike-specific TCR depth and breadth did not differ between the two schedules, AZD1222 recipients who got a second dose at roughly 4 weeks were pooled with those who got a second dose at roughly 12 weeks. A total of around 240 trial participants underwent TCR sequencing, of whom around 200 received two doses of AZD1222 and some 25 received two doses of the MenACWY control vaccine. Trial participants were enrolled by age into subgroups of 18-55, 56-69 and 70-plus years, and around 140, 26 and 57 TCR-sequenced participants, respectively, were included in these subgroups. Overall study results and their limits: Most participants were white British and females outnumbered males, and the authors suggested that clonal diversity may have been underestimated. In the small 56-69-year group, the increase in depth fell short of significance, most likely because of low power. Reportedly, almost half of the unique spike-specific TCRs recognized epitopes lying outside the regions that are mutated in the B.1.351 and B.1.1.7 variants. Conclusions about previously exposed vaccinees are limited because only five or six AZD1222 recipients were SARS-CoV-2 seropositive at baseline. The whole spike protein was spanned by vaccine-associated CD4 TCRs, and dominant responses were seen in regions 160-218 and 743-854. Because no day 14 peak-response samples were available, repertoires were characterized only after the peak T cell response. A significant rise in spike-specific TCR breadth and depth was observed after two AZD1222 doses relative to day 0 and relative to MenACWY recipients.

Concerning this clone: The antigen this receptor binds is unknown. No much larger clonotype is one base removed from it; base qualities were not supplied.

Here V drops 10 bases and J drops 4 bases, and the junction holds 6 bases not matched to any gene. CDR1 is given as LGHDT and CDR2 as YNNKEL, both from the germline V gene (reference sequence). The CDR3 holds 12 amino acids from the cysteine to the phenylalanine. Only CDR3 DNA is held: 36 bases, read in frame from base 1. Interpreted using the paper, the time point label stands for: baseline before first vaccination. The vaccinee samples were drawn from two UK trials, COV001 and COV002, one of which was a single-blind randomized controlled phase 2/3 trial testing AZD1222 (ChAdOx1 nCoV-19) in healthy adults. For TCRbeta chain sequencing, PBMC samples were collected from trial participants at day 0 and at day 28 after the second dose. The CDR3 regions of human TCRbeta chains were analyzed by immunosequencing. Concerning the study's data processing: Repertoire TCRs were checked for matches against a reference library of SARS-CoV-2-specific TCRs that had been generated using the MIRA antigen-specificity platform. Breadth was defined as the fraction of unique TCRs that were SARS-CoV-2-associated, and depth was defined as the fraction of total T cells that were SARS-CoV-2-associated. Using the MIRA data, every spike-specific TCR was mapped to the spike region that the TCR reacted to and assigned to either a CD4 or a CD8 class. Log10-transformed breadth and depth values were compared by one-way ANOVA with Sidak's multiple comparisons tests. TCRdb limited this immuneACCESS table to in-frame rearrangements with V and J called. A share of clones is missing; checked studies link under half to unresolved V genes, and the rest is unexplained. Clone size and V and J calls were adopted from that table, with D and trimming inferred from the DNA. The sample table lists 100,000 to 120,000 clones, around 76% of them with a count of one. The top ten clonotypes cover 4.5% to 6% of the sample.

The specimen was peripheral blood, collected on day 0 of AZD1222 vaccination. This sequence uses TRBV3-1 (or the pseudogene TRBV3-2) and TRBJ1-2, with 7 bases matching TRBD1. This TCR came from an adult in good health. The CDR3 protein: CATRDRVYGYTF. The nucleotide sequence reads TGTGCCACCAGAGACAGGGTCTATGGCTACACCTTC.